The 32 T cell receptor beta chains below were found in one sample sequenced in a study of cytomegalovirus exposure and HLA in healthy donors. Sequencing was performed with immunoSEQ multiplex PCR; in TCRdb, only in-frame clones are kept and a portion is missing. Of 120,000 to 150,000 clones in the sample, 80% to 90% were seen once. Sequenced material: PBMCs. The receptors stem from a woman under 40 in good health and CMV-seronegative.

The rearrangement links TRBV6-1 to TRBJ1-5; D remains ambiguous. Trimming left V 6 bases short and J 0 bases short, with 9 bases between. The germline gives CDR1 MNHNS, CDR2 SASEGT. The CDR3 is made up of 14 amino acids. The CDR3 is CASRAHYSNQPQHF. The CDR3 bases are TGTGCCAGCAGGGCCCATTATAGCAATCAGCCCCAGCATTTT.

DNA of the CDR3: TGCAGCGTTGTACCCACTAGCACAGATACGCAGTATTTT. Translated, it gives CSVVPTSTDTQYF. The V and J genes are TRBV29-1 and TRBJ2-3; D is unclear. The CDR3 runs to 13 residues. Germline values: CDR1 SQVTM, CDR2 ANQGSEA. V lost 4 bases to trimming and J lost 0 bases, with 8 bases between them.

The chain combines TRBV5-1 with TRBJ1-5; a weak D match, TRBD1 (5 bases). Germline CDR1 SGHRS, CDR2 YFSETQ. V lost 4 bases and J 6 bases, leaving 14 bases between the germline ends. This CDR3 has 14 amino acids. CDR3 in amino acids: CASSLEGAGQPQHF. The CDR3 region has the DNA TGCGCCAGCAGCCTGGAAGGGGCAGGTCAGCCCCAGCATTTT.

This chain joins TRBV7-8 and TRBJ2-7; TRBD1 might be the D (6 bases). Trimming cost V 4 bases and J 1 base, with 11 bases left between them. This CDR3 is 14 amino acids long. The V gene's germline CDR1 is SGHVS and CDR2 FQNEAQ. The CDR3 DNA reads TGTGCCAGCAGCTCAAACAGGGTTTCCTACGAGCAGTACTTC. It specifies CASSSNRVSYEQYF.

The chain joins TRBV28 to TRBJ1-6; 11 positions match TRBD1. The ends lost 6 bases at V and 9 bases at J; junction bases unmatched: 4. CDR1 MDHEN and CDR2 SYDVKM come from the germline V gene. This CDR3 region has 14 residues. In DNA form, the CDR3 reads TGTGCCAGCAGGGACAGGGGGCCTGGTTCACCCCTCCACTTT. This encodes CASRDRGPGSPLHF.

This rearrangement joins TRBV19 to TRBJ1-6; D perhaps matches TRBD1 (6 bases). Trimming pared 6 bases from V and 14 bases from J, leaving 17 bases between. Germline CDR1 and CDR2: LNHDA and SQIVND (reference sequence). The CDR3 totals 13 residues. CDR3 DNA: TGTGCCAGTAGCCCACCGGGACATCTTTCCCTCCACTTT. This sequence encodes CASSPPGHLSLHF.

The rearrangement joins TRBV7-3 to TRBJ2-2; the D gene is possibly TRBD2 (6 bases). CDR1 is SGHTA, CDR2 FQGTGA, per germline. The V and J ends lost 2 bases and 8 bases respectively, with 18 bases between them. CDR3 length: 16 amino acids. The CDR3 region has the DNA TGTGCCAGCAGCTTACTCCGGGACTCTCGGACGGGGGAGCTGTTTTTT. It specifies CASSLLRDSRTGELFF.

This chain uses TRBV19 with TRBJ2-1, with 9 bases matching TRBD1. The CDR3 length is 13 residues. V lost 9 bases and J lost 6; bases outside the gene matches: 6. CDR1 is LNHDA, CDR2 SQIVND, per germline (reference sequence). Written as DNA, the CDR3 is TGTGCCAGCGGGGACAGGGTGGTCAATGAGCAGTTCTTC. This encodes CASGDRVVNEQFF.

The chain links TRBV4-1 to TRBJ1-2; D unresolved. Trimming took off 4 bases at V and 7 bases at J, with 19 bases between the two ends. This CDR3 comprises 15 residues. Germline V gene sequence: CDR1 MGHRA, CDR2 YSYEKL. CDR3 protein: CASSLGRARLSGYTF. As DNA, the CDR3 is TGCGCCAGCAGCCTGGGGAGGGCGAGGCTCTCTGGCTACACCTTC.

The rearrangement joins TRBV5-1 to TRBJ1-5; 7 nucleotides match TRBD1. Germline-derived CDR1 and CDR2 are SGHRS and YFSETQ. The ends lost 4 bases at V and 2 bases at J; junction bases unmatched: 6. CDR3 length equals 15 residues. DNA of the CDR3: TGCGCCAGCAGCCCGGGACAGCCAGGCAATCAGCCCCAGCATTTT. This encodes CASSPGQPGNQPQHF.

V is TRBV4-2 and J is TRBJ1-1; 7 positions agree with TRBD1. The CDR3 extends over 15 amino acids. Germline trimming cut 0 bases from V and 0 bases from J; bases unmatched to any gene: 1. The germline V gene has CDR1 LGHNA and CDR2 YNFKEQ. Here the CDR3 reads CASSQEGQMNTEAFF. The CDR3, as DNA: TGTGCCAGCAGCCAAGAGGGACAGATGAACACTGAAGCTTTCTTT.

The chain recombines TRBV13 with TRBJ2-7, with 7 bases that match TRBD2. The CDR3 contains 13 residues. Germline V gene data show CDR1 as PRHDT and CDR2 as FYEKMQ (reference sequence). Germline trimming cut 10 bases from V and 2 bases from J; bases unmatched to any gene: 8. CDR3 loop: CANGGGTTYEQYF. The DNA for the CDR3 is TGTGCCAACGGAGGCGGGACTACCTACGAGCAGTACTTC.

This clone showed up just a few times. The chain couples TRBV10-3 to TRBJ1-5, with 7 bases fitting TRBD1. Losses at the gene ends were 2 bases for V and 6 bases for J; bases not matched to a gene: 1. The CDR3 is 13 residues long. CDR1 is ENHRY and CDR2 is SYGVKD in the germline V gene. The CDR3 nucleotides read TGTGCCATCAGTGAGGACAGGGTTCAGCCCCAGCATTTT. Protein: CAISEDRVQPQHF.

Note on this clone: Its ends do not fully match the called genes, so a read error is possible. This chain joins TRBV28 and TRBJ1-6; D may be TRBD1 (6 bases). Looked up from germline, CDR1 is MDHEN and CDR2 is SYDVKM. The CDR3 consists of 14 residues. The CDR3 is CASSSSGDNSPLHF. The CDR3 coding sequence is TGTGCCAGCAGTTCCTCAGGGGATAATTCACCTCTCCACTTT.

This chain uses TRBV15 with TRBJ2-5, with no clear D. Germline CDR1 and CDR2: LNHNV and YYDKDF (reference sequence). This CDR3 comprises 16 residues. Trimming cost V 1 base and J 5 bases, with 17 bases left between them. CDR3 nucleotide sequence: TGTGCCACCAGCAGAGGTCCACTGAGAAACGGGGAGACCCAGTACTTC. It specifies CATSRGPLRNGETQYF. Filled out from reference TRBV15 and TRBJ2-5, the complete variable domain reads DAMVIQNPRYQVTQFGKPVTLSCSQTLNHNVMYWYQQKSSQAPKLLFHYYDKDFNNEADTPDNFQSRRPNTSFCFLDIRSPGLGDTAMYLCATSRGPLRNGETQYFGPGTRLLVL.

Here the CDR3 DNA reads TGTGCCAGTAGCGAGGGGGCAGAACTGTTTTTT. Translating it yields CASSEGAELFF. The V and J genes are TRBV19 and TRBJ1-4; 7 bases line up with TRBD1. Per germline, CDR1 LNHDA and CDR2 SQIVND (reference sequence). CDR3 size: 11 residues. V was clipped by 6 bases and J by 12 bases; unmatched bases: 4.

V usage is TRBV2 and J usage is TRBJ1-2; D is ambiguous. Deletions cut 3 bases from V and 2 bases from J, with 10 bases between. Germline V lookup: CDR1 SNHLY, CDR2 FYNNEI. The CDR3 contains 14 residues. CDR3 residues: CASSERSQNYGYTF. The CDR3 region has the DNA TGTGCCAGCAGTGAGAGGTCACAAAACTATGGCTACACCTTC. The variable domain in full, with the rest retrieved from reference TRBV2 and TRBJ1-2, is EPEVTQTPSHQVTQMGQEVILRCVPISNHLYFYWYRQILGQKVEFLVSFYNNEISEKSEIFDDQFSVERPDGSNFTLKIRSTKLEDSAMYFCASSERSQNYGYTFGSGTRLTVV.

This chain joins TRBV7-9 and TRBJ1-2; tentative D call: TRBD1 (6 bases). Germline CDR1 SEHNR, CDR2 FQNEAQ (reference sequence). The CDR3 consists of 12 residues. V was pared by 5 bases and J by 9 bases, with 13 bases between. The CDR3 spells CASSPQDSRYTF. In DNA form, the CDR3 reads TGTGCCAGCAGCCCACAGGACAGCCGCTACACCTTC.

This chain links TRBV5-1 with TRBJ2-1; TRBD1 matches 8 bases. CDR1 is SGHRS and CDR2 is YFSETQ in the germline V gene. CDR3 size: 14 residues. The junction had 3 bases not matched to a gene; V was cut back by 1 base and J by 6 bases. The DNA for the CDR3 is TGCGCCAGCAGCTTGTTACAGGGGGTCAATGAGCAGTTCTTC. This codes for CASSLLQGVNEQFF.

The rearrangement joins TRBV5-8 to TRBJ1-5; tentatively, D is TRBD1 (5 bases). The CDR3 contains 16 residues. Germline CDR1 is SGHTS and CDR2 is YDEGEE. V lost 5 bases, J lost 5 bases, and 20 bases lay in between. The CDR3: CASRDEFRQSDQPQHF. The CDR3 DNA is TGTGCCAGCAGGGATGAATTCAGACAGTCCGATCAGCCCCAGCATTTT.

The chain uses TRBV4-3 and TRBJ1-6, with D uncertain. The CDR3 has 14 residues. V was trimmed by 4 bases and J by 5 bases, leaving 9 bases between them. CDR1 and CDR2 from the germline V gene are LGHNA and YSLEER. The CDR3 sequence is CASSPGRDNSPLHF. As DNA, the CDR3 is TGCGCCAGCAGCCCCGGGAGGGATAATTCACCCCTCCACTTT.

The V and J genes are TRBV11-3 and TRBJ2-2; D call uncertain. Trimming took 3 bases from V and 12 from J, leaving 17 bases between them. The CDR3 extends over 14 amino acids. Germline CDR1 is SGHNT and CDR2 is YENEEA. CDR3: CASSLNPASGQLFF. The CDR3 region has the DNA TGTGCCAGCAGCTTGAATCCGGCCTCGGGTCAGCTGTTTTTT. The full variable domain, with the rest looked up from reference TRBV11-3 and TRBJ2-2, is EAGVVQSPRYKIIEKKQPVAFWCNPISGHNTLYWYLQNLGQGPELLIRYENEEAVDDSQLPKDRFSAERLKGVDSTLKIQPAELGDSAVYLCASSLNPASGQLFFGEGSRLTVL.

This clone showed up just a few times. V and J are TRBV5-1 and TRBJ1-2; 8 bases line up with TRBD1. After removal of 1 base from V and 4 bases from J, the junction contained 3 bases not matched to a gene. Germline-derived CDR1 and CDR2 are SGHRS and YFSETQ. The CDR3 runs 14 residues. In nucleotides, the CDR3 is TGCGCCAGCAGCTTGACAGGGGGAGGCTATGGCTACACCTTC. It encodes CASSLTGGGYGYTF.

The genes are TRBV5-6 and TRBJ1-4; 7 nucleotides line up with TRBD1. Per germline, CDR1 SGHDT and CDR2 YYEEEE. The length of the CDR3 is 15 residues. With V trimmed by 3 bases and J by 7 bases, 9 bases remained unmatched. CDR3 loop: CASSSRQGLPEKLFF. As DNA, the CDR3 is TGTGCCAGCAGCTCTAGACAGGGTTTGCCTGAAAAACTGTTTTTT.

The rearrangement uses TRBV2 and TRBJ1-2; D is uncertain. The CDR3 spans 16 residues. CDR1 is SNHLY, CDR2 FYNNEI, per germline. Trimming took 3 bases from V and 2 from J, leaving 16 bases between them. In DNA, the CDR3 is TGTGCCAGCAGTGATTCTCTCCGGGTTTGGAACTATGGCTACACCTTC. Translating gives CASSDSLRVWNYGYTF. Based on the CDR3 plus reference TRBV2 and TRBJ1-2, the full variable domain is EPEVTQTPSHQVTQMGQEVILRCVPISNHLYFYWYRQILGQKVEFLVSFYNNEISEKSEIFDDQFSVERPDGSNFTLKIRSTKLEDSAMYFCASSDSLRVWNYGYTFGSGTRLTVV.

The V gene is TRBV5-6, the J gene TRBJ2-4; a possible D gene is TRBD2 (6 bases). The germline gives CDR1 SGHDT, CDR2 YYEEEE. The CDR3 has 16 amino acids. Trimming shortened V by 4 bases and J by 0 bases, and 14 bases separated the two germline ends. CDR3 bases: TGTGCCAGCAGCCTGGGACTGGTAAAAGCCAAAAACATTCAGTACTTC. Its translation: CASSLGLVKAKNIQYF.

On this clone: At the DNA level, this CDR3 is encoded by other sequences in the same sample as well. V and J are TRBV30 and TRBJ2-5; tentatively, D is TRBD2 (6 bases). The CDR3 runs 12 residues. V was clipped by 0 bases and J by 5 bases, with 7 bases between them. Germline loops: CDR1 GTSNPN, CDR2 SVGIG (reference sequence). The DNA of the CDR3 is TGTGCCTGGAGTGTTGGGGGGGAGACCCAGTACTTC. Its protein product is CAWSVGGETQYF.

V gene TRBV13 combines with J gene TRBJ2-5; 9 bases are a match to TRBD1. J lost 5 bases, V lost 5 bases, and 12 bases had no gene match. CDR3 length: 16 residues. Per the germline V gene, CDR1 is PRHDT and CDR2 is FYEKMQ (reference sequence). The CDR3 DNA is TGTGCCAGCAGCATGACATCGGGACAGGGAATGGAGACCCAGTACTTC. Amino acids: CASSMTSGQGMETQYF.

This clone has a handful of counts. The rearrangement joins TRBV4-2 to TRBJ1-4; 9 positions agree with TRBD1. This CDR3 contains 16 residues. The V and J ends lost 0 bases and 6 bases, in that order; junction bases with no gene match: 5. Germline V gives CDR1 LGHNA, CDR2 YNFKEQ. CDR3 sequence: CASSQERGQGYEKLFF. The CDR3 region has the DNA TGTGCCAGCAGCCAAGAGAGGGGACAGGGTTATGAAAAACTGTTTTTT.

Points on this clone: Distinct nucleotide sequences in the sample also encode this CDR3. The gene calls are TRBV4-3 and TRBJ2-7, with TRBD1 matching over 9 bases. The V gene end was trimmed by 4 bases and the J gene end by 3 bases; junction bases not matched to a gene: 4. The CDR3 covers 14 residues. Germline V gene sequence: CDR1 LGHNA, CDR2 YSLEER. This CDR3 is CASSPGTGNYEQYF. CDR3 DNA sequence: TGCGCCAGCAGCCCCGGGACAGGGAACTACGAGCAGTACTTC.

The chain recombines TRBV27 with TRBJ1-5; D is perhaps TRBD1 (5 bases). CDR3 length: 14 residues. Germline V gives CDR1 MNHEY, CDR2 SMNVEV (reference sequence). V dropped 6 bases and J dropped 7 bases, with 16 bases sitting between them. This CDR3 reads CASSQGWQQQPQHF. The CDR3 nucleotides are TGTGCCAGCAGCCAGGGCTGGCAGCAACAGCCCCAGCATTTT.

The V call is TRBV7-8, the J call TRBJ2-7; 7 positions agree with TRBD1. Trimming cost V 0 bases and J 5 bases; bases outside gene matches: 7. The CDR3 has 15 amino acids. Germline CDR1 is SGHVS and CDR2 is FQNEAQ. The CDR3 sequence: CASSLASRGGDEQYF. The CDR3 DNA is TGTGCCAGCAGCTTAGCGAGCAGAGGGGGCGACGAGCAGTACTTC.